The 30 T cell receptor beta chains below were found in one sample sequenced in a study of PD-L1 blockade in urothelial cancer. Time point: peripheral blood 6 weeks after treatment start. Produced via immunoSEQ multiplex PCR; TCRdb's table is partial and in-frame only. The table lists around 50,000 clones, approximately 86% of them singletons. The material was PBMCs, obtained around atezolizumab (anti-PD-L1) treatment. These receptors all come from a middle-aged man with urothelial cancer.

CDR3 sequence (DNA): TGTGCCAGCAGCTTGACAGGGGGCGGCGAGCAGTACTTC. This codes for CASSLTGGGEQYF. This chain connects TRBV7-9 to TRBJ2-7; 10 nucleotides line up with TRBD1. Germline V CDR1 and CDR2: SEHNR, FQNEAQ (reference sequence). Trimming at V came to 3 bases and at J to 6 bases, leaving 2 bases not matched to a gene. The CDR3 has 13 amino acids.

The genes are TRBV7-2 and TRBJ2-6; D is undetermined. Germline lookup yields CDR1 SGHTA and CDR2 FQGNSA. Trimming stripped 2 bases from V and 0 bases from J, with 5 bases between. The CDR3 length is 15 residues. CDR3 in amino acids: CASSLMRSGANVLTF. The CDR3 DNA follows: TGTGCCAGCAGCTTAATGCGCTCTGGGGCCAACGTCCTGACTTTC.

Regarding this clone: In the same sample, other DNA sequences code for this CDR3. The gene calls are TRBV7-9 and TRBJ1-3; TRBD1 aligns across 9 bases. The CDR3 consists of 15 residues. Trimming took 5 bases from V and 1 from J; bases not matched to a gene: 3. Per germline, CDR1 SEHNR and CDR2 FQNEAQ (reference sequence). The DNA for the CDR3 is TGTGCCAGCAGCAAACAGGGGGCATCTGGAAACACCATATATTTT. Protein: CASSKQGASGNTIYF.

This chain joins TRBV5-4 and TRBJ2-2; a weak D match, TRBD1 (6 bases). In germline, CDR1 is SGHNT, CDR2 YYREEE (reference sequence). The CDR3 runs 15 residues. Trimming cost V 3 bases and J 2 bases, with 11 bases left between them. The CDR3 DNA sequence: TGTGCCAGCAGCTCATACAGGGAAAACACCGGGGAGCTGTTTTTT. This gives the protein CASSSYRENTGELFF.

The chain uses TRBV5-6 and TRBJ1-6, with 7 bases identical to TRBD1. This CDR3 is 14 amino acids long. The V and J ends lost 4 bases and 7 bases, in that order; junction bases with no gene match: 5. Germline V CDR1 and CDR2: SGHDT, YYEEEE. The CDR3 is CASSHRGRNSPLHF. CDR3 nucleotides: TGTGCCAGCAGCCACAGGGGTAGGAATTCACCCCTCCACTTT.

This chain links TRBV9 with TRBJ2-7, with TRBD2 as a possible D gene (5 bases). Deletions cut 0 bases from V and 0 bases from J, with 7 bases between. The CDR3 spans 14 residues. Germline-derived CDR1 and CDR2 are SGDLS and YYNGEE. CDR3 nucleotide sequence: TGTGCCAGCAGCGTAGTGGGGAGCTCCTACGAGCAGTACTTC. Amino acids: CASSVVGSSYEQYF.

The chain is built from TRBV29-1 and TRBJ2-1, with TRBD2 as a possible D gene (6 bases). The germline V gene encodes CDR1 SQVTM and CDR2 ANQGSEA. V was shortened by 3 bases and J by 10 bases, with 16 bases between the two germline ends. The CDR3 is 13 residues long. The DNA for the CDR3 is TGCAGCGTTGATCCTACGGGAGCAGGGGAGCAGTTCTTC. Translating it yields CSVDPTGAGEQFF.

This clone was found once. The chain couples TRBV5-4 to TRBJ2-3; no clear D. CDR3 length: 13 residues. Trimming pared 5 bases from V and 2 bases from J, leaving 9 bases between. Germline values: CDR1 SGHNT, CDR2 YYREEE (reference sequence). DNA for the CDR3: TGTGCCAGCAGGCAGGAAAACACAGATACGCAGTATTTT. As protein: CASRQENTDTQYF.

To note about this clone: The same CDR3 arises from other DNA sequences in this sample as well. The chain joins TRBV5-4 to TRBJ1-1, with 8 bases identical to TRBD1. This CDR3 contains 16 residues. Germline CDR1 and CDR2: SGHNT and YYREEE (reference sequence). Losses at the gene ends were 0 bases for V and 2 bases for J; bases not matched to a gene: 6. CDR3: CASSLDLAGGNTEAFF. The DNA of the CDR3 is TGTGCCAGCAGCTTGGATCTGGCAGGGGGCAACACTGAAGCTTTCTTT. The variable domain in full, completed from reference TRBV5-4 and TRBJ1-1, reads ETGVTQSPTHLIKTRGQQVTLRCSSQSGHNTVSWYQQALGQGPQFIFQYYREEENGRGNFPPRFSGLQFPNYSSELNVNALELDDSALYLCASSLDLAGGNTEAFFGQGTRLTVV.

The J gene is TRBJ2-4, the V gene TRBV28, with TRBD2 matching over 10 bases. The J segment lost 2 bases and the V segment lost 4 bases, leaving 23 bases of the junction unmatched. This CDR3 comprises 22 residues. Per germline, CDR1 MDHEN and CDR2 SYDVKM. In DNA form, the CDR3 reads TGTGCCAGCAGTTACTCTTGGGACGAGTGGCTAGCGGGAGTCTGGACCAAAAACATTCAGTACTTC. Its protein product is CASSYSWDEWLAGVWTKNIQYF.

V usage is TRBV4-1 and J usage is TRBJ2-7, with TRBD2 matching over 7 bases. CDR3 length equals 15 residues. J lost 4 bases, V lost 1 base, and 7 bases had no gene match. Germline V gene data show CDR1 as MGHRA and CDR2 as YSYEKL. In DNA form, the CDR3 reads TGCGCCAGCAGCCAAGGGCGGGAGCCGGGGTACGAGCAGTACTTC. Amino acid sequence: CASSQGREPGYEQYF.

CDR3 protein: CASSQDLGREVNTF. The DNA of the CDR3 is TGCGCCAGCAGCCAAGATCTCGGCAGGGAGGTTAACACCTTC. The chain links TRBV4-1 to TRBJ1-2; weak D call: TRBD1 (5 bases). This CDR3 region has 14 residues. From germline, CDR1 is MGHRA and CDR2 YSYEKL. The germline V and J ends were trimmed by 0 bases and 12 bases, with 17 bases remaining between them.

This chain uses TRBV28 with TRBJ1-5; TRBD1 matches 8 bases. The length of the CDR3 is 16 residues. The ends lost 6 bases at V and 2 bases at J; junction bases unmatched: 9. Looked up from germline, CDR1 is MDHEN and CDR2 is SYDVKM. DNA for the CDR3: TGTGCCAGCAGCCACAGGGGGTTTAATGGCAATCAGCCCCAGCATTTT. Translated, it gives CASSHRGFNGNQPQHF.

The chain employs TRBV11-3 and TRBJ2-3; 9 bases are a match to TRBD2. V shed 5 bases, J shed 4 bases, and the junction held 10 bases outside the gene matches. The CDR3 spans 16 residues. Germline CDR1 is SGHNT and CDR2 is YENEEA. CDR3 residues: CASSQGVAGDADTQYF. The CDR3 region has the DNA TGTGCCAGCAGCCAAGGGGTAGCGGGAGATGCAGATACGCAGTATTTT.

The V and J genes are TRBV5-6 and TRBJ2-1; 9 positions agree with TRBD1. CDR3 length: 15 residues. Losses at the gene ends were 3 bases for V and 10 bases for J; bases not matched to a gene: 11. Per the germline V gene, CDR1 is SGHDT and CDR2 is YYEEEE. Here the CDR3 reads CASSWDRVPGREQFF. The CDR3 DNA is TGTGCCAGCAGCTGGGACAGGGTCCCGGGCAGGGAGCAGTTCTTC.

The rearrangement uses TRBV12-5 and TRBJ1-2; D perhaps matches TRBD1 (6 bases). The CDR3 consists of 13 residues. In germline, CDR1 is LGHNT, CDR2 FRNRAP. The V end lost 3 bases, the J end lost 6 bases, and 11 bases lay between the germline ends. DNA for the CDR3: TGTGCTAGTGGTTTACGGGCAGGGGATGGCTACACCTTC. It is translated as CASGLRAGDGYTF.

CDR3 in amino acids: CASSPERDIQYF. CDR3 nucleotides: TGTGCCAGCTCACCAGAGAGAGACATTCAGTACTTC. The J gene is TRBJ2-4, the V gene TRBV18, with D hard to call. With 2 bases removed from V and 8 bases from J, the gap between germline ends came to 7 bases. The CDR3 totals 12 residues. Germline assignment: CDR1 KGHSH and CDR2 LQKENI.

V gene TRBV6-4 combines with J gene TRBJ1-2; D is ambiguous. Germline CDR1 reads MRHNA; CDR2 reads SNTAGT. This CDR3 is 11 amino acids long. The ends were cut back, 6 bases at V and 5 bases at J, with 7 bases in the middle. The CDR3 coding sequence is TGTGCCAGCAGCGCGTTTTATGGCTACACCTTC. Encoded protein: CASSAFYGYTF.

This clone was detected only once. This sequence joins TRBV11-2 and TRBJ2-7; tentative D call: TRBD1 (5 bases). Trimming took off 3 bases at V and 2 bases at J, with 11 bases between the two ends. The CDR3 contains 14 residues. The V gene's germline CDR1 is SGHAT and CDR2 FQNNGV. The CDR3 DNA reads TGTGCCAGCAGCTTTGCGGCAGGGCCCTACGAGCAGTACTTC. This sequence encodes CASSFAAGPYEQYF.

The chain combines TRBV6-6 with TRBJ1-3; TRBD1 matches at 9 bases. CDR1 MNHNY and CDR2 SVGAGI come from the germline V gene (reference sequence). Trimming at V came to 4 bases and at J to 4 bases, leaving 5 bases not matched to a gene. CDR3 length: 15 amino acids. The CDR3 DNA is TGTGCCAGCAGTTTGGACAGGGGTTCGGGAAACACCATATATTTT. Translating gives CASSLDRGSGNTIYF.

CDR3 sequence reads: CATSSFGGGETQYF. In DNA, the CDR3 is TGTGCCACCAGCTCGTTTGGCGGGGGGGAGACCCAGTACTTC. J is TRBJ2-5 and V is TRBV15; 8 bases line up with TRBD2. Germline trimming cut 5 bases from V and 5 bases from J; bases unmatched to any gene: 7. The germline CDR1 and CDR2 sequences are LNHNV and YYDKDF (reference sequence). The CDR3 loop spans 14 amino acids. The whole variable domain, filled in from reference TRBV15 and TRBJ2-5, reads DAMVIQNPRYQVTQFGKPVTLSCSQTLNHNVMYWYQQKSSQAPKLLFHYYDKDFNNEADTPDNFQSRRPNTSFCFLDIRSPGLGDTAMYLCATSSFGGGETQYFGPGTRLLVL.

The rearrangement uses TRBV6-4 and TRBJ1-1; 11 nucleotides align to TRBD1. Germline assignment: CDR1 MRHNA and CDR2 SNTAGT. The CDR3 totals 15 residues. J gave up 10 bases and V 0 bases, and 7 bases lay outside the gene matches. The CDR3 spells CASSDSGTGGSVAFF. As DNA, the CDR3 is TGTGCCAGCAGTGACTCAGGGACAGGGGGGAGCGTAGCTTTCTTT.

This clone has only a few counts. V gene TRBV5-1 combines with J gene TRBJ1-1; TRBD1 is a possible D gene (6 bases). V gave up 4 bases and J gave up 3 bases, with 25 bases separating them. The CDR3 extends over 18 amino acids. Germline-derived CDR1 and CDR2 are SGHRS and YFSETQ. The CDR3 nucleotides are TGCGCCAGCAGCCCCGATGTGGGGGCTTGGAAGCGCGACACTGAAGCTTTCTTT. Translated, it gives CASSPDVGAWKRDTEAFF.

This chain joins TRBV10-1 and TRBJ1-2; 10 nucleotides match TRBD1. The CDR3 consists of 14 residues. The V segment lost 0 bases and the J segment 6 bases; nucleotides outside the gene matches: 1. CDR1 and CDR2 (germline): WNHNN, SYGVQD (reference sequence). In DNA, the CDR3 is TGCGCCAGCAGTGAGTCGGGACAGGGGCATGGCTACACCTTC. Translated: CASSESGQGHGYTF.

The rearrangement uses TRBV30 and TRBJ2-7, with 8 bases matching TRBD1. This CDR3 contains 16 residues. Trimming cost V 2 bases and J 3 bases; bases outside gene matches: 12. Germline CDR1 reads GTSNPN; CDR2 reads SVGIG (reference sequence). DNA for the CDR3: TGTGCCTGGAGTCCTCGACTGAACAGGGGGGTCTACGAGCAGTACTTC. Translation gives CAWSPRLNRGVYEQYF.

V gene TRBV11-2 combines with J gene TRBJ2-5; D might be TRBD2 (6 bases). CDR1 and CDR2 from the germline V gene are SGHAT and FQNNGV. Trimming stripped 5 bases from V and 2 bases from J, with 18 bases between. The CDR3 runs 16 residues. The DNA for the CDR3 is TGTGCCAGCAGCCGGTCCCGGGAGACTCGTCAAGAGACCCAGTACTTC. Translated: CASSRSRETRQETQYF.

The CDR3, as DNA: TGTGCCAGCAGTTTAGGCGGGGCCGGGACCCAGTACTTC. This gives the protein CASSLGGAGTQYF. The V and J genes are TRBV27 and TRBJ2-5; a weak D match, TRBD2 (6 bases). The CDR3 contains 13 residues. V lost 2 bases and J lost 7, with 11 bases in between. Germline V lookup: CDR1 MNHEY, CDR2 SMNVEV (reference sequence).

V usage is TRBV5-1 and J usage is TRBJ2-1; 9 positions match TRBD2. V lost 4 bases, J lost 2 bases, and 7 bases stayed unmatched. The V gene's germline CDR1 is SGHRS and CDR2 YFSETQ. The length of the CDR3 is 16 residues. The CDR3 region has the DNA TGCGCCAGCAGCGCCCCGACTAGCGGTCCCTACAATGAGCAGTTCTTC. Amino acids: CASSAPTSGPYNEQFF.

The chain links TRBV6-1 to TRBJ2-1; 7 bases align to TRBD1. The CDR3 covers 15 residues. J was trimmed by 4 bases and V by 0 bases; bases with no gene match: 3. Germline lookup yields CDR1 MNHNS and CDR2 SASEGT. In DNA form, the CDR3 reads TGTGCCAGCAGTGAAGCGGGACAGAAATACAATGAGCAGTTCTTC. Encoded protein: CASSEAGQKYNEQFF.

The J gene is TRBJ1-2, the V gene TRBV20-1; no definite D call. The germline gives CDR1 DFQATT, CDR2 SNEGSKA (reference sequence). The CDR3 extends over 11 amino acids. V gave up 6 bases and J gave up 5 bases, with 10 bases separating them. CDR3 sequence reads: CSALSGYGYTF. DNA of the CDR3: TGCAGTGCCCTTTCCGGGTATGGCTACACCTTC.